One and the same sample provided the 25 T cell receptor beta chains below, sequenced in a study of PD-1 blockade in classical Hodgkin lymphoma. Libraries were prepared by immunoSEQ multiplex PCR; TCRdb keeps only in-frame clonotypes and omits some of them. This repertoire shows about 4,200 clones, around 66% found once; its top ten account for about 9%. The patients all showed relapse after autologous stem cell transplantation, while their brentuximab vedotin exposure varied. The material was peripheral blood mononuclear cells (PBMCs), obtained before the second cycle of nivolumab. The receptors were sampled from a human donor with classical Hodgkin lymphoma.

The gene calls are TRBV19 and TRBJ1-5; D possibly corresponds to TRBD1 (6 bases). V gave up 5 bases and J gave up 2 bases, with 13 bases separating them. CDR3 length equals 15 residues. Germline V gene data show CDR1 as LNHDA and CDR2 as SQIVND (reference sequence). CDR3: CASSEGGGRNQPQHF. The CDR3 DNA reads as TGTGCCAGTAGTGAAGGGGGGGGACGCAATCAGCCCCAGCATTTT. Based on the CDR3 plus reference TRBV19 and TRBJ1-5, the full variable domain is DGGITQSPKYLFRKEGQNVTLSCEQNLNHDAMYWYRQDPGQGLRLIYYSQIVNDFQKGDIAEGYSVSREKKESFPLTVTSAQKNPTAFYLCASSEGGGRNQPQHFGDGTRLSIL.

The sample holds a few counts of this clone. V gene TRBV29-1 combines with J gene TRBJ2-1, with D perhaps matching TRBD1 (6 bases). Looked up from germline, CDR1 is SQVTM and CDR2 is ANQGSEA. CDR3 length equals 11 residues. The V end lost 7 bases, the J end lost 10 bases, and 14 bases lay between the germline ends. The CDR3 nucleotides are TGCAGCGCAACAGGGTGGGGGGAGCAGTTCTTC. This codes for CSATGWGEQFF.

This clone was observed a few times. The chain is built from TRBV7-3 and TRBJ2-7, with 7 bases that match TRBD2. With 5 bases clipped from V and 3 bases from J, the junction kept 4 bases outside the gene matches. Per germline, CDR1 SGHTA and CDR2 FQGTGA. CDR3 length: 13 amino acids. The CDR3 reads CASSISGGYEQYF. For the CDR3, the DNA is TGTGCCAGCAGCATTTCGGGGGGCTACGAGCAGTACTTC.

V gene TRBV7-2 combines with J gene TRBJ2-6; 7 positions agree with TRBD1. Germline CDR1 reads SGHTA; CDR2 reads FQGNSA. The J segment lost 0 bases and the V segment lost 3 bases, leaving 8 bases of the junction unmatched. The CDR3 runs 18 residues. CDR3 nucleotides: TGTGCCAGCAGCTTGAGGGGGCAAGTCAACTCTGGGGCCAACGTCCTGACTTTC. It translates to CASSLRGQVNSGANVLTF.

The chain uses TRBV7-2 and TRBJ2-3; 7 bases line up with TRBD2. V shed 4 bases and J 5 bases; nucleotides not matched to a gene: 9. The CDR3 is made up of 15 amino acids. From germline, CDR1 is SGHTA and CDR2 FQGNSA. The CDR3, as DNA: TGTGCCAGCAGCTGGGGGGGAGGCAGAGGAGATACGCAGTATTTT. Translation gives CASSWGGGRGDTQYF. Full variable domain (rest looked up from reference TRBV7-2 and TRBJ2-3): GAGVSQSPSNKVTEKGKDVELRCDPISGHTALYWYRQSLGQGLEFLIYFQGNSAPDKSGLPSDRFSAERTGGSVSTLTIQRTQQEDSAVYLCASSWGGGRGDTQYFGPGTRLTVL.

This clone showed up just a few times. This chain connects TRBV11-3 to TRBJ2-6, with D maybe TRBD2 (6 bases). The germline gives CDR1 SGHNT, CDR2 YENEEA. V lost 5 bases, J lost 0 bases, and 8 bases lay in between. The CDR3 has 15 residues. The CDR3 is CASSRGSSGANVLTF. The CDR3 DNA follows: TGTGCCAGCAGCCGGGGGAGCTCTGGGGCCAACGTCCTGACTTTC.

The chain carries TRBV28 and TRBJ2-3; no clear D. Germline V gene data show CDR1 as MDHEN and CDR2 as SYDVKM. This CDR3 contains 14 residues. Trimming removed 3 bases at V and 4 bases at J, with 11 bases between. The CDR3 nucleotides are TGTGCCAGCAGTTTTTTGCTGGGTCCAGATACGCAGTATTTT. It specifies CASSFLLGPDTQYF.

The J gene is TRBJ2-5, the V gene TRBV18, with 9 bases aligning to TRBD1. With 2 bases clipped from V and 5 bases from J, the junction kept 3 bases outside the gene matches. CDR3 length: 14 amino acids. CDR1 is KGHSH, CDR2 LQKENI, per germline. CDR3 DNA sequence: TGTGCCAGCTCACCAGGGACAGGGAGTGAGACCCAGTACTTC. Amino acids: CASSPGTGSETQYF.

Only a few counts were recorded for this clone. V gene TRBV7-2 combines with J gene TRBJ2-2, with TRBD1 matching 8 bases. Germline CDR1 SGHTA, CDR2 FQGNSA. The V gene end was trimmed by 3 bases and the J gene end by 4 bases; junction bases not matched to a gene: 7. The CDR3 covers 16 residues. The chain's CDR3 is CASSFSDRVGTGELFF. CDR3 DNA sequence: TGTGCCAGCAGCTTTTCGGACAGGGTTGGCACCGGGGAGCTGTTTTTT.

The chain recombines TRBV9 with TRBJ2-1; no clear D gene. This CDR3 comprises 15 residues. The germline gives CDR1 SGDLS, CDR2 YYNGEE. Trimming stripped 0 bases from V and 0 bases from J, with 7 bases between. This chain's CDR3 is CASSVGPLSYNEQFF. CDR3 sequence (DNA): TGTGCCAGCAGCGTAGGGCCCCTCTCCTACAATGAGCAGTTCTTC.

V gene TRBV9 combines with J gene TRBJ2-1; 8 positions agree with TRBD2. This CDR3 contains 15 residues. V lost 0 bases, J lost 7 bases, and 6 bases stayed unmatched. The V gene's germline CDR1 is SGDLS and CDR2 YYNGEE. The CDR3 coding sequence is TGTGCCAGCAGCGTAGCAGCGGGGGAACGGAATGAGCAGTTCTTC. Its translation is CASSVAAGERNEQFF.

In its sample, this clone was seen a few times. The gene calls are TRBV6-5 and TRBJ1-1; unclear D gene. Trimming took 2 bases from V and 1 from J, leaving 5 bases between them. CDR1 and CDR2 (germline): MNHEY, SVGAGI. The CDR3 is made up of 13 amino acids. CDR3 protein: CASSYGGNTEAFF. As DNA, the CDR3 is TGTGCCAGCAGTTACGGCGGGAACACTGAAGCTTTCTTT.

This clone was observed once. The CDR3: CASSIVLRGLDEQYF. The CDR3 DNA reads as TGTGCCAGTAGTATAGTACTTAGGGGGCTGGACGAGCAGTACTTC. The chain combines TRBV19 with TRBJ2-7; 7 nucleotides line up with TRBD1. CDR3 length equals 15 residues. The V gene end was trimmed by 1 base and the J gene end by 5 bases; junction bases not matched to a gene: 8. In germline, CDR1 is LNHDA, CDR2 SQIVND (reference sequence).

The V and J genes are TRBV10-3 and TRBJ2-5; 8 bases agree with TRBD1. V shed 7 bases and J 5 bases; nucleotides not matched to a gene: 15. The CDR3 has 16 amino acids. From germline, CDR1 is ENHRY and CDR2 SYGVKD. In DNA form, the CDR3 reads TGTGCCATCATCTGGACAGGGTTCCTTTCATCGGAGACCCAGTACTTC. Protein: CAIIWTGFLSSETQYF.

There are a few counts of this clone. The V and J genes are TRBV7-2 and TRBJ2-7; unclear D gene. V was cut by 4 bases and J by 3 bases, with 13 bases left in between. Germline-derived CDR1 and CDR2 are SGHTA and FQGNSA. The CDR3 extends over 14 amino acids. The CDR3 nucleotides read TGTGCCAGCAGCTCCCAGCCTACCGACTACGAGCAGTACTTC. Translated, it gives CASSSQPTDYEQYF.

V usage is TRBV10-1 and J usage is TRBJ2-1; D is possibly TRBD2 (5 bases). Germline V gene data show CDR1 as WNHNN and CDR2 as SYGVQD (reference sequence). This CDR3 spans 12 amino acids. V shed 7 bases and J shed 12 bases, with 16 bases lying between them. CDR3 sequence: CASIPKEDWQFF. The DNA for the CDR3 is TGCGCCAGCATACCCAAAGAGGACTGGCAGTTCTTC.

The V call is TRBV6-6, the J call TRBJ2-1; possible D gene TRBD1, 7 bases. The CDR3 contains 12 residues. CDR1 is MNHNY, CDR2 SVGAGI, per germline (reference sequence). The V end was cut by 5 bases, the J end by 10 bases, with 12 bases between. The CDR3 sequence is CASSRRGPEQFF. In nucleotides, the CDR3 is TGTGCCAGCAGTCGGAGGGGGCCGGAGCAGTTCTTC.

DNA of the CDR3: TGTGCCAGCAATACGGGAGGGAGCTCCTACAATGAGCAGTTCTTC. Translation: CASNTGGSSYNEQFF. This rearrangement joins TRBV9 to TRBJ2-1, with 8 nucleotides matching TRBD2. The CDR3 consists of 15 residues. CDR1 SGDLS and CDR2 YYNGEE come from the germline V gene. The V and J ends lost 6 bases and 0 bases, in that order; junction bases with no gene match: 5.

The rearrangement joins TRBV25-1 to TRBJ1-6, with a weak D call TRBD1 (5 bases). The germline V and J ends were trimmed by 3 bases and 4 bases, with 7 bases remaining between them. The CDR3 loop spans 14 amino acids. Germline CDR1 and CDR2: MGHDK and SYGVNS. The CDR3 loop is CASSESGYNSPLHF. The CDR3, as DNA: TGTGCCAGCAGTGAGTCAGGGTATAATTCACCCCTCCACTTT.

The chain employs TRBV4-2 and TRBJ2-6; D is undetermined. The CDR3 runs 17 residues. The germline CDR1 and CDR2 sequences are LGHNA and YNFKEQ. V dropped 4 bases and J dropped 4 bases, with 17 bases sitting between them. CDR3 nucleotide sequence: TGTGCCAGCAGCCGTAGCCCCTATGAGGAGGGGGCCAACGTCCTGACTTTC. Its protein product is CASSRSPYEEGANVLTF.

The sample holds a few counts of this clone. The chain employs TRBV2 and TRBJ2-7, with TRBD2 matching 7 bases. Unmatched junction bases numbered 11, after V lost 6 bases and J lost 3 bases. The germline V gene encodes CDR1 SNHLY and CDR2 FYNNEI. This CDR3 is built from 15 residues. The CDR3 loop is CASRPISGNYYEQYF. The CDR3 DNA reads as TGTGCCAGCAGACCGATCAGCGGGAACTACTACGAGCAGTACTTC.

J is TRBJ2-5 and V is TRBV15; D is ambiguous. From germline, CDR1 is LNHNV and CDR2 YYDKDF (reference sequence). Trimming shortened V by 0 bases and J by 0 bases, and 5 bases separated the two germline ends. CDR3 length equals 14 residues. CDR3 nucleotides: TGTGCCACCAGCAGAGACCTCCACCAAGAGACCCAGTACTTC. This translates into CATSRDLHQETQYF.

This clone is a singleton in its sample. V and J are TRBV5-5 and TRBJ1-2, with D possibly TRBD1 on 5 matching bases. The CDR3 runs to 16 residues. Germline values: CDR1 SGHKS, CDR2 YYEKEE (reference sequence). V was trimmed by 2 bases and J by 2 bases, leaving 16 bases between them. CDR3 sequence reads: CASSFTSGNKNYGYTF. CDR3 nucleotides: TGTGCCAGCAGCTTTACTTCAGGGAATAAGAACTATGGCTACACCTTC.

J is TRBJ2-5 and V is TRBV28; no reliable D call. The germline V gene encodes CDR1 MDHEN and CDR2 SYDVKM. CDR3 length: 14 residues. The germline V and J ends were trimmed by 7 bases and 5 bases, with 17 bases remaining between them. CDR3 in DNA: TGTGCCAGCATGTTCGACACCCGGACCGAGACCCAGTACTTC. Protein: CASMFDTRTETQYF.

The chain is built from TRBV19 and TRBJ2-7; 8 positions match TRBD2. Germline V CDR1 and CDR2: LNHDA, SQIVND (reference sequence). This CDR3 comprises 16 residues. V lost 8 bases to trimming and J lost 5 bases; unmatched junction nucleotides: 17. CDR3: CASGRLGTKAGDEQYF. For the CDR3, the DNA is TGTGCCAGTGGTCGCCTGGGAACGAAAGCGGGAGACGAGCAGTACTTC.